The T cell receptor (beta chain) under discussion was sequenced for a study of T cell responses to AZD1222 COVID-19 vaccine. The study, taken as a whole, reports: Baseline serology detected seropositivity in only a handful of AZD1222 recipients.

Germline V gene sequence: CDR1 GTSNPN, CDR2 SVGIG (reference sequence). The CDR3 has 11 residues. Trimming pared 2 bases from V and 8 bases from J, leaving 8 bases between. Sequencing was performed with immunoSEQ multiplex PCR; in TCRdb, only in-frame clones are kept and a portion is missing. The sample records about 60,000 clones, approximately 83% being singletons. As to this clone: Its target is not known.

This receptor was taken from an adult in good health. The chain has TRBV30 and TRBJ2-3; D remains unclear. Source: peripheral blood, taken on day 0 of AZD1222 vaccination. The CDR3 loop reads CAWSPSGTQYF. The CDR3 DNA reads TGTGCCTGGAGTCCCTCGGGTACGCAGTATTTT.